The clone carrying this T cell receptor (beta chain) was counted at least ten times. Antigen specificity is unknown. The sample is drawn from a study of T-cell reconstitution after alpha-beta-depleted transplantation in children. A library of TCRbeta sequences, prepared with unique molecular identifiers, was generated. TCRdb processed the PCR reads anew with MiXCR; each CDR3 protein has one entry. The sample has 490,000 or so distinct CDR3 sequences; approximately 10% are singletons. Points from the study as a whole: The study reportedly traced alpha-beta T cells about two months after transplant to several hundred expanded graft clones.

Germline assignment: CDR1 MNHEY and CDR2 SMNVEV (reference sequence). This CDR3 region has 16 residues. V dropped 6 bases and J dropped 4; count of bases not matched to a gene: 9. The receptor comes from a child under 10 years old with inherited bone marrow failure, due to receive a stem cell transplant. The chain joins TRBV27 to TRBJ2-1; 10 positions match TRBD2. The source was PBMCs, collected before TCRalphabeta/CD19-depleted stem cell transplant. CDR3 protein: CASRASGSPYYNEQFF. The CDR3 region has the DNA TGTGCCAGCAGGGCTAGCGGGAGCCCCTATTACAATGAGCAGTTCTTC.